These T cell receptor beta chains were read from a single sample in a study of radiotherapy plus CTLA-4 blockade in lung cancer. TCRdb's table, derived via immunoSEQ multiplex PCR, lists solely in-frame clones and lacks some. The sample records some 98,000 clones, about 81% being singletons. Sample: peripheral blood, taken from a patient treated with radiotherapy plus ipilimumab. These receptors came from a human donor with non-small cell lung cancer who had a partial response to radiotherapy plus ipilimumab. The CDR3 runs from the conserved cysteine through the conserved F or W. D genes are given only for firm matches. Clone size is not always given. Where it is, it says once, few, many or a class for expanded clones.

v_gene: TRBV27
d_gene: TRBD2
abundance: few
j_gene: TRBJ2-1
CDR3nt: TGTGCCAGCAGTTTATGGTCGGGAGGGCCGGTTGAGCAGTTCTTC
CDR3aa: CASSLWSGGPVEQFF

v_gene: TRBV2
d_gene: NA
abundance: once
j_gene: TRBJ1-1
CDR3nt: TGTGCCAGCAGGGGCAGGCGGGACACTGAAGCTTTCTTT
CDR3aa: CASRGRRDTEAFF

v_gene: TRBV11-2
d_gene: TRBD1
abundance: NA
j_gene: TRBJ2-5
CDR3nt: TGTGCCAGCAGCTTACGACCGGGACAGACCCAAGAGACCCAGTACTTC
CDR3aa: CASSLRPGQTQETQYF

v_gene: TRBV7-9
d_gene: TRBD1
abundance: NA
j_gene: TRBJ1-2
CDR3nt: TGTGCCAGCAGCTTTCCGGGACAGGGAAATGGCTACACCTTC
CDR3aa: CASSFPGQGNGYTF

v_gene: TRBV7-8
d_gene: NA
abundance: NA
j_gene: TRBJ2-3
CDR3nt: TGTGCCAGCAGCTTATGGGATTCGAGGGGGACAGATACGCAGTATTTT
CDR3aa: CASSLWDSRGTDTQYF

v_gene: TRBV19
d_gene: TRBD1
abundance: NA
j_gene: TRBJ2-7
CDR3nt: TGTGCCAGTAGTCTACGACAGGGGATCTACGAGCAGTACTTC
CDR3aa: CASSLRQGIYEQYF

v_gene: TRBV5-6
d_gene: TRBD1
abundance: once
j_gene: TRBJ1-2
CDR3nt: TGTGCCAGCAGCTTGGGGGACAGGGACATTGGTGGCTACACCTTC
CDR3aa: CASSLGDRDIGGYTF

v_gene: TRBV18
d_gene: NA
abundance: NA
j_gene: TRBJ2-1
CDR3nt: TGTGCCAGCTCACCACCGGCTAATGAGCAGTTCTTC
CDR3aa: CASSPPANEQFF

v_gene: TRBV7-2
d_gene: TRBD1
abundance: NA
j_gene: TRBJ2-2
CDR3nt: TGTGCCAGCAGCTCCCTGACAGGGGGCACCGGGGAGCTGTTTTTT
CDR3aa: CASSSLTGGTGELFF

v_gene: TRBV7-9
d_gene: TRBD2
abundance: few
j_gene: TRBJ2-3
CDR3nt: TGTGCCAGCAGCCACAGCGGGAGGCCAAGCACAGATACGCAGTATTTT
CDR3aa: CASSHSGRPSTDTQYF

v_gene: TRBV28
d_gene: NA
abundance: NA
j_gene: TRBJ2-3
CDR3nt: TGTGCCAGCAGCCTCTTGGGGCTGACAGGCTCCACAGATACGCAGTATTTT
CDR3aa: CASSLLGLTGSTDTQYF

v_gene: TRBV7-2
d_gene: NA
abundance: NA
j_gene: TRBJ2-6
CDR3nt: TGTGCCAGCACCGTACGGGGAGTGGGTGGGGCCAACGTCCTGACTTTC
CDR3aa: CASTVRGVGGANVLTF

v_gene: TRBV7-3
d_gene: TRBD2
abundance: NA
j_gene: TRBJ2-5
CDR3nt: TGTGCCAGCAGCCTCGGACTAGCGGGAGGGCGGGTAGAGACCCAGTACTTC
CDR3aa: CASSLGLAGGRVETQYF

v_gene: TRBV5-4
d_gene: NA
abundance: NA
j_gene: TRBJ2-2
CDR3nt: TGTGCCAGCAGCCCGCCCCAATGGGAGGGGGCCGGGGAGCTGTTTTTT
CDR3aa: CASSPPQWEGAGELFF

v_gene: TRBV5-1
d_gene: NA
abundance: NA
j_gene: TRBJ2-6
CDR3nt: TGCGCCAGCAGCTCAGGACAGTCCGGGGCCAACGTCCTGACTTTC
CDR3aa: CASSSGQSGANVLTF

v_gene: TRBV5-1
d_gene: TRBD1
abundance: NA
j_gene: TRBJ1-5
CDR3nt: TGCGCCAGCAGCTTTACAGGGGACGATCAGCCCCAGCATTTT
CDR3aa: CASSFTGDDQPQHF

v_gene: TRBV6-1
d_gene: TRBD2
abundance: NA
j_gene: TRBJ2-3
CDR3nt: TGTGCCAGCAGTGAAGTCGGTAGCGGGGCTATATTTACGCAGTATTTT
CDR3aa: CASSEVGSGAIFTQYF

v_gene: TRBV18
d_gene: TRBD1
abundance: NA
j_gene: TRBJ2-5
CDR3nt: TGTGCCAGCTCACCACCTTCGGGACAGGGGAGAGAGACCCAGTACTTC
CDR3aa: CASSPPSGQGRETQYF

v_gene: TRBV18
d_gene: TRBD2
abundance: NA
j_gene: TRBJ2-2
CDR3nt: TGTGCCAGCTCACCAAGACTGGCGGGAGAGGCCGGGGAGCTGTTTTTT
CDR3aa: CASSPRLAGEAGELFF

v_gene: TRBV21-1
d_gene: NA
abundance: once
j_gene: TRBJ2-1
CDR3nt: TGTGCCAGCAGCAAAGGCCGGGTCTCGGGGCGGGGGCAGTTCTTC
CDR3aa: CASSKGRVSGRGQFF

v_gene: TRBV6-5
d_gene: NA
abundance: NA
j_gene: TRBJ1-4
CDR3nt: TGTGCCAGCAGTTACTCGAGCAGGGTTGAAAAACTGTTTTTT
CDR3aa: CASSYSSRVEKLFF

v_gene: TRBV6-1
d_gene: NA
abundance: NA
j_gene: TRBJ1-1
CDR3nt: TGTGCCAGCAGTTGGTACGAGGACACTGAAGCTTTCTTT
CDR3aa: CASSWYEDTEAFF

v_gene: TRBV15
d_gene: NA
abundance: NA
j_gene: TRBJ1-4
CDR3nt: TGTGCCACCAGCAGAGCAGGGGCGGATGAAAAACTGTTTTTT
CDR3aa: CATSRAGADEKLFF

v_gene: TRBV5-6
d_gene: NA
abundance: NA
j_gene: TRBJ2-2
CDR3nt: TGTGCCAGCAGTTACGACATAAGCCTGTCGAACACCGGGGAGCTGTTTTTT
CDR3aa: CASSYDISLSNTGELFF

v_gene: TRBV5-1
d_gene: NA
abundance: NA
j_gene: TRBJ2-5
CDR3nt: TGCGCCAGCAGCTTCGGGACAAATAGTAACCAAGAGACCCAGTACTTC
CDR3aa: CASSFGTNSNQETQYF

v_gene: TRBV7-8
d_gene: TRBD2
abundance: NA
j_gene: TRBJ2-7
CDR3nt: TGTGCCAGCAGCTATCTAGCGGGCTACGAGCAGTACTTC
CDR3aa: CASSYLAGYEQYF

v_gene: TRBV18
d_gene: NA
abundance: once
j_gene: TRBJ2-7
CDR3nt: TGTGCCAGCTCATCGGGGTTGGCGCAGTACTTC
CDR3aa: CASSSGLAQYF

v_gene: TRBV7-9
d_gene: TRBD1
abundance: NA
j_gene: TRBJ2-7
CDR3nt: TGTGCCAGCAGCTACCGGGACAGGGGCCACGAGCAGTACTTC
CDR3aa: CASSYRDRGHEQYF

v_gene: TRBV7-9
d_gene: TRBD2
abundance: once
j_gene: TRBJ2-5
CDR3nt: TGTGCCAGCAGCTTAGCGAAAAAGCTAGCGGGAGGGGTGGAGACCCAGTACTTC
CDR3aa: CASSLAKKLAGGVETQYF

v_gene: TRBV19
d_gene: NA
abundance: NA
j_gene: TRBJ1-6
CDR3nt: TGTGCCAGTAGTATATCGCCGAGCTCCTATAATTCACCCCTCCACTTT
CDR3aa: CASSISPSSYNSPLHF

v_gene: TRBV5-1
d_gene: TRBD2
abundance: NA
j_gene: TRBJ2-1
CDR3nt: TGCGCCAGCAGCTTGTCTAGCGGGCATTACAATGAGCAGTTCTTC
CDR3aa: CASSLSSGHYNEQFF

v_gene: TRBV5-8
d_gene: NA
abundance: NA
j_gene: TRBJ1-1
CDR3nt: TGTGCCAGCAGCCTCCCCGGGGGGGGAGAGAACACTGAAGCTTTCTTT
CDR3aa: CASSLPGGGENTEAFF

v_gene: TRBV30
d_gene: NA
abundance: NA
j_gene: TRBJ2-7
CDR3nt: TGTGCCTGGAGTGTACAATTGCCGGGGGTCGAGCAGTACTTC
CDR3aa: CAWSVQLPGVEQYF

v_gene: TRBV18
d_gene: TRBD2
abundance: NA
j_gene: TRBJ2-1
CDR3nt: TGTGCCAGCTCACCCCTCCAGCGGGAGGCGCTGTTCTTC
CDR3aa: CASSPLQREALFF

v_gene: TRBV29-1
d_gene: TRBD2
abundance: NA
j_gene: TRBJ2-3
CDR3nt: TGCAGCGTTGCCGTAGCGGGAGGGCCGGAAGATACGCAGTATTTT
CDR3aa: CSVAVAGGPEDTQYF

v_gene: TRBV5-1
d_gene: TRBD2
abundance: NA
j_gene: TRBJ2-5
CDR3nt: TGCGCCAGCAGCCTCGGGACTAGCGCAGGAGAAGAGACCCAGTACTTC
CDR3aa: CASSLGTSAGEETQYF

v_gene: TRBV19
d_gene: NA
abundance: once
j_gene: TRBJ1-2
CDR3nt: TGTGCCAGTAGTCCCGGGAACCTCATATATGTGGGCTACACCTTC
CDR3aa: CASSPGNLIYVGYTF

v_gene: TRBV6-5
d_gene: NA
abundance: NA
j_gene: TRBJ1-4
CDR3nt: TGTGCCAGCAGTGAAGGGGGGGGAGGGAAACTGTTTTTT
CDR3aa: CASSEGGGGKLFF

v_gene: TRBV19
d_gene: TRBD2
abundance: NA
j_gene: TRBJ2-7
CDR3nt: TGTGCCAGTAGTATGGGACTAGCGGGAGAATCAACCTACGAGCAGTACTTC
CDR3aa: CASSMGLAGESTYEQYF

v_gene: TRBV7-6
d_gene: NA
abundance: NA
j_gene: TRBJ2-7
CDR3nt: TGTGCCAGCAGCTTGGGGGCAGGGCGCTACGAGCAGTACTTC
CDR3aa: CASSLGAGRYEQYF

v_gene: TRBV19
d_gene: TRBD1
abundance: NA
j_gene: TRBJ2-2
CDR3nt: TGTGCCAGTAGTCGTGACAGGGGATCGAACACCGGGGAGCTGTTTTTT
CDR3aa: CASSRDRGSNTGELFF

v_gene: TRBV28
d_gene: NA
abundance: NA
j_gene: TRBJ2-2
CDR3nt: TGTGCCAGCAGTTTATTCCTTCTAGCCAACACCGGGGAGCTGTTTTTT
CDR3aa: CASSLFLLANTGELFF

v_gene: TRBV10-2
d_gene: TRBD2
abundance: many
j_gene: TRBJ2-3
CDR3nt: TGCGCCAGCACCGAGGGGACTAGCTCTAGCACAGATACGCAGTATTTT
CDR3aa: CASTEGTSSSTDTQYF

v_gene: TRBV7-9
d_gene: NA
abundance: NA
j_gene: TRBJ1-1
CDR3nt: TGTGCCAGCAGCTTATACGGGGGGGCGGACACTGAAGCTTTCTTT
CDR3aa: CASSLYGGADTEAFF

v_gene: TRBV27
d_gene: NA
abundance: NA
j_gene: TRBJ2-1
CDR3nt: TGTGCCAGCAGTTTATCAAGAGCGGGTGACAATGAGCAGTTCTTC
CDR3aa: CASSLSRAGDNEQFF

v_gene: TRBV7-9
d_gene: TRBD2
abundance: few
j_gene: TRBJ2-1
CDR3nt: TGTGCCAGCCCACCAACTAGCGGGAGAATAGGTGAGCAGTTCTTC
CDR3aa: CASPPTSGRIGEQFF

v_gene: TRBV4-1
d_gene: NA
abundance: NA
j_gene: TRBJ1-5
CDR3nt: TGCGCCAGCAGCCAAGAAGCGGGAGCTTGGAATCAGCCCCAGCATTTT
CDR3aa: CASSQEAGAWNQPQHF

v_gene: TRBV6-5
d_gene: TRBD1
abundance: NA
j_gene: TRBJ1-1
CDR3nt: TGTGCCAGCAGTGAATACAGGACAGGGGGCTTCTTT
CDR3aa: CASSEYRTGGFF